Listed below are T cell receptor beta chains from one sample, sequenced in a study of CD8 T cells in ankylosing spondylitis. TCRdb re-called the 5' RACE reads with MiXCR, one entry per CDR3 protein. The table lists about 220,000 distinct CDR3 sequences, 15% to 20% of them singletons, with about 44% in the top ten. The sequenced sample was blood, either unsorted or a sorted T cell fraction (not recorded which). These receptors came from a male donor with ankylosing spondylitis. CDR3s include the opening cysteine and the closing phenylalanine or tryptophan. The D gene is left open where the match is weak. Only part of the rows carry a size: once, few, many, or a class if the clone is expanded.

CDR3 DNA: TGCGCCAGCAGCCAAGATAAAGGGCTAGCGGGATTGACTGCGGCGAACACCGGGGAGCTGTTTTTT
CDR3 protein: CASSQDKGLAGLTAANTGELFF
V gene: TRBV4-1
clone size: few
J gene: TRBJ2-2
D gene: TRBD2

CDR3 DNA: TGTGCCAGCACCCCGAGGACGGAACGACTAGACGTCCTGACTTTC
CDR3 protein: CASTPRTERLDVLTF
V gene: TRBV12-3/TRBV12-4
clone size: many
J gene: TRBJ2-6
D gene: -

CDR3 DNA: TGTGCCAGCACTCCTTCGGGGGGGGAATACGTCTACGAGCAGTACTTC
CDR3 protein: CASTPSGGEYVYEQYF
V gene: TRBV27
clone size: few
J gene: TRBJ2-7
D gene: TRBD2

CDR3 DNA: TGTGCCAGCAGTTTGGGACTGTATAACAATGAGCAGTTCTTC
CDR3 protein: CASSLGLYNNEQFF
V gene: TRBV27
clone size: -
J gene: TRBJ2-1
D gene: -

CDR3 DNA: TGTGCCAGCAGCTTATTTGGTGGCGGTACCTACGAGCAGTACTTC
CDR3 protein: CASSLFGGGTYEQYF
V gene: TRBV11-2
clone size: -
J gene: TRBJ2-7
D gene: -

CDR3 DNA: TGTGCCAGCAGCTATGACAGGGGAGAAAAACTGTTTTTT
CDR3 protein: CASSYDRGEKLFF
V gene: TRBV7-2
clone size: few
J gene: TRBJ1-4
D gene: TRBD1

CDR3 DNA: TGTGCCAGCAGCCACTTCGATCCGGGGGAAAATGGCTACGAGCAGTACTTC
CDR3 protein: CASSHFDPGENGYEQYF
V gene: TRBV3-1
clone size: few
J gene: TRBJ2-7
D gene: -

CDR3 DNA: TGTGCCAGCAGTTTAGGCGTCCCCGGGGACTATGGCTACACCTTC
CDR3 protein: CASSLGVPGDYGYTF
V gene: TRBV12-3/TRBV12-4
clone size: few
J gene: TRBJ1-2
D gene: -

CDR3 DNA: TGTGCCAGCAAAACCCTGACTAGCGGGGCGGATACGCAGTATTTT
CDR3 protein: CASKTLTSGADTQYF
V gene: TRBV12-3/TRBV12-4
clone size: few
J gene: TRBJ2-3
D gene: TRBD2

CDR3 DNA: TGTGCCAGCAGCTTGTCTGGCGGGTTCTTCTACGAGCAGTACTTC
CDR3 protein: CASSLSGGFFYEQYF
V gene: TRBV5-6
clone size: few
J gene: TRBJ2-7
D gene: -

CDR3 DNA: TGCGCCAGCAGCGGGACAGGGGTCTACGAGCAGTACTTC
CDR3 protein: CASSGTGVYEQYF
V gene: TRBV5-1
clone size: few
J gene: TRBJ2-7
D gene: TRBD1